What follows are 21 T cell receptor beta chains derived from one specimen sequenced in a study of T-cell memory formation after mild COVID-19. One entry per CDR3 protein, called by TCRdb with MiXCR from the 5' RACE reads. The data contain more than 300,000 distinct CDR3 sequences, more than 20% of them singletons. Specimen: PBMCs or a T cell subset sorted from them (not recorded which). The receptors stem from a man younger than 35 who had mild COVID-19 (a few samples of this study predate the infection). Cell type and time point are not known.

There are a few counts of this clonotype. The rearrangement uses TRBV5-6 and TRBJ2-1, with D perhaps TRBD1 (6 bases). The V and J ends lost 2 bases and 4 bases respectively, with 7 bases between them. The germline gives CDR1 SGHDT, CDR2 YYEEEE. CDR3 size: 13 residues. CDR3 loop: CASSFGQYNEQFF. The CDR3 bases are TGTGCCAGCAGCTTCGGACAGTACAATGAGCAGTTCTTC. Full variable domain (remainder filled in from reference TRBV5-6 and TRBJ2-1): DAGVTQSPTHLIKTRGQQVTLRCSPKSGHDTVSWYQQALGQGPQFIFQYYEEEERQRGNFPDRFSGHQFPNYSSELNVNALLLGDSALYLCASSFGQYNEQFFGPGTRLTVL.

CDR3: CASSPGGAQPQHF. In nucleotides, the CDR3 is TGTGCCAGCAGCCCGGGGGGAGCCCAGCCCCAGCATTTT. V and J are TRBV7-9 and TRBJ1-5; D might be TRBD1 (5 bases). The CDR3 spans 13 residues. Trimming took 5 bases from V and 7 from J, leaving 12 bases between them. The germline CDR1 and CDR2 sequences are SEHNR and FQNEAQ (reference sequence).

This chain links TRBV14 with TRBJ1-3, with no clear D. The V end lost 7 bases, the J end lost 0 bases, and 7 bases lay between the germline ends. There are 13 residues in the CDR3. Germline CDR1 is SGHDN and CDR2 is FVKESK. The CDR3 nucleotides read TGTGCCAGCAAACTCGGCTCTGGAAACACCATATATTTT. Translation gives CASKLGSGNTIYF. Using reference TRBV14 and TRBJ1-3 for the parts outside the CDR3, the full variable domain is EAGVTQFPSHSVIEKGQTVTLRCDPISGHDNLYWYRRVMGKEIKFLLHFVKESKQDESGMPNNRFLAERTGGTYSTLKVQPAELEDSGVYFCASKLGSGNTIYFGEGSWLTVV.

The chain has TRBV7-9 and TRBJ2-7; D is unclear. The germline gives CDR1 SEHNR, CDR2 FQNEAQ (reference sequence). CDR3 length: 16 residues. V was trimmed by 6 bases and J by 1 base, leaving 19 bases between them. For the CDR3, the DNA is TGTGCCAGCAGTTCTTCCCGGGCCACCATATCCTACGAGCAGTACGTC. This sequence encodes CASSSSRATISYEQYV.

The rearrangement links TRBV3-1 to TRBJ2-5, with 7 bases aligning to TRBD1. The CDR3 spans 12 residues. Germline loops: CDR1 LGHDT, CDR2 YNNKEL (reference sequence). J lost 5 bases, V lost 8 bases, and 5 bases had no gene match. CDR3 DNA: TGTGCCAGCCTAACCAGGGGGGAGACCCAGTACTTC. Translating it yields CASLTRGETQYF.

This clonotype was seen a few times. This rearrangement joins TRBV12-3 or TRBV12-4 to TRBJ1-1; 7 bases fit TRBD1. J gave up 11 bases and V 8 bases, and 8 bases lay outside the gene matches. This CDR3 spans 11 amino acids. CDR3 amino acids: CASGYRGSAFF. The CDR3 bases are TGTGCCAGCGGATACAGGGGTTCGGCTTTCTTT.

The chain recombines TRBV7-2 with TRBJ2-1; D gene unclear. V dropped 1 base and J dropped 4 bases, with 8 bases sitting between them. The CDR3 sequence is 14 residues long. The germline V gene encodes CDR1 SGHTA and CDR2 FQGNSA. CDR3 DNA: TGTGCCAGCAGCTTAGAGCTCACTTACAATGAGCAGTTCTTC. The encoded protein is CASSLELTYNEQFF.

As for this clonotype: One junction end does not reproduce the germline sequence, and a read error may be involved. V gene TRBV10-3 combines with J gene TRBJ2-7, with D possibly matching TRBD1 (5 bases). CDR3 size: 14 residues. Germline CDR1 and CDR2: ENHRY and SYGVKD. The CDR3 DNA is TGTGCCATCAGTGAAACTGGACACACCTACGAGAAGTACTTC. Protein product: CAISETGHTYEKYF.

This clonotype was seen more than once but under ten times. The chain links TRBV7-3 to TRBJ1-5; 9 bases align to TRBD1. The CDR3 is 18 residues long. Germline trimming cut 5 bases from V and 3 bases from J; bases unmatched to any gene: 14. Germline CDR1 is SGHTA and CDR2 is FQGTGA. The CDR3 DNA is TGTGCCAGCAGCGCAACTTACCGGGACAGGGAGATCAATCAGCCCCAGCATTTT. The encoded protein is CASSATYRDREINQPQHF.

This clonotype has just a few counts. This sequence joins TRBV20-1 and TRBJ2-7; D gene ambiguous. Germline V gene data show CDR1 as DFQATT and CDR2 as SNEGSKA (reference sequence). Trimming took off 0 bases at V and 6 bases at J, with 6 bases between the two ends. This CDR3 contains 11 residues. CDR3 in amino acids: CSARDLGEQYF. DNA for the CDR3: TGCAGTGCTAGAGATCTAGGCGAGCAGTACTTC.

The CDR3 reads CASSVELRTDTQYF. Here the CDR3 DNA reads TGTGCCAGCAGTGTGGAACTTCGCACAGATACGCAGTATTTT. J is TRBJ2-3 and V is TRBV2; unclear D gene. Per germline, CDR1 SNHLY and CDR2 FYNNEI. The CDR3 loop spans 14 amino acids. The V and J ends lost 4 bases and 1 base respectively, with 9 bases between them.

V gene TRBV4-3 combines with J gene TRBJ1-1, with TRBD1 matching 10 bases. The CDR3 runs 16 residues. Germline V gives CDR1 LGHNA, CDR2 YSLEER. J lost 4 bases, V lost 0 bases, and 5 bases had no gene match. CDR3 sequence (DNA): TGCGCCAGCAGCCAAGATTTGCGGACAGGGGGCACTGAAGCTTTCTTT. It codes for CASSQDLRTGGTEAFF.

The chain combines TRBV7-6 with TRBJ2-1; D remains unclear. This CDR3 spans 15 amino acids. CDR1 and CDR2 (germline): SGHVS, FNYEAQ. Trimming pared 1 base from V and 4 bases from J, leaving 11 bases between. Here the CDR3 DNA reads TGTGCCAGCAGCTTAGAAGGGTGGGCATACAATGAGCAGTTCTTC. Amino acid sequence: CASSLEGWAYNEQFF.

V is TRBV12-3 or TRBV12-4 and J is TRBJ2-1; 8 bases are shared with TRBD1. Trimming removed 7 bases from V and 2 bases from J; junction bases left unmatched: 4. The CDR3 spans 14 residues. CDR3 in DNA: TGTGCCAGCATTAGGACAGGGACCTACAATGAGCAGTTCTTC. Translating it yields CASIRTGTYNEQFF.

This rearrangement joins TRBV6-5 to TRBJ2-3; TRBD2 aligns across 9 bases. Trimming took 6 bases from V and 4 from J; bases not matched to a gene: 8. Germline values: CDR1 MNHEY, CDR2 SVGAGI. The CDR3 contains 15 residues. The DNA of the CDR3 is TGTGCCAGCAGCCTCGGGGTAGCGGGGGCAGATACGCAGTATTTT. Protein: CASSLGVAGADTQYF.

V gene TRBV9 combines with J gene TRBJ2-5; 7 bases are a match to TRBD1. V lost 1 base to trimming and J lost 2 bases; unmatched junction nucleotides: 5. CDR1 is SGDLS and CDR2 is YYNGEE in the germline V gene. The CDR3 extends over 15 amino acids. In DNA, the CDR3 is TGTGCCAGCAGCGTAACCCCGGACAGGCAAGAGACCCAGTACTTC. It encodes CASSVTPDRQETQYF.

The V call is TRBV29-1, the J call TRBJ1-2; D remains ambiguous. Germline V CDR1 and CDR2: SQVTM, ANQGSEA. V lost 3 bases and J lost 2, with 13 bases in between. This CDR3 is 14 amino acids long. The CDR3 coding sequence is TGCAGCGTTGAGGCGTCAGTTAGAAACTATGGCTACACCTTC. It specifies CSVEASVRNYGYTF.

V is TRBV6-2 or TRBV6-3 and J is TRBJ2-7; the D gene is possibly TRBD1 (5 bases). The germline CDR1 and CDR2 sequences are MNHEY and SVGEGT. This CDR3 comprises 13 residues. Trimming cost V 4 bases and J 7 bases, with 14 bases left between them. The CDR3 loop is CASSSGRAIEQYV. CDR3 coding DNA: TGTGCCAGCAGTTCCGGCAGGGCAATTGAGCAGTACGTC.

This chain joins TRBV5-6 and TRBJ1-2, with 7 bases matching TRBD1. The V segment lost 1 base and the J segment 4 bases; nucleotides outside the gene matches: 4. The V gene's germline CDR1 is SGHDT and CDR2 YYEEEE. The CDR3 is made up of 14 amino acids. CDR3: CASSLSAGGYGYTF. In DNA form, the CDR3 reads TGTGCCAGCAGCTTGAGCGCAGGGGGCTATGGCTACACCTTC.

The sample holds a few counts of this clonotype. This chain links TRBV5-1 with TRBJ1-3; D possibly corresponds to TRBD1 (5 bases). The germline V gene has CDR1 SGHRS and CDR2 YFSETQ. The CDR3 runs 14 residues. Trimming removed 2 bases at V and 8 bases at J, with 14 bases between. CDR3 sequence: CASSLQVPTDTIYF. Here the CDR3 DNA reads TGCGCCAGCAGCTTACAGGTTCCTACGGACACCATATATTTT.

This clonotype was seen a few times. The V and J genes are TRBV5-1 and TRBJ2-1, with TRBD1 matching 8 bases. The CDR3 has 14 residues. The trim removed 1 base at V and 8 bases at J, leaving 5 bases unmatched. The germline V gene has CDR1 SGHRS and CDR2 YFSETQ. This CDR3 is CASSLSGGGDEQFF. DNA for the CDR3: TGCGCCAGCAGCTTGTCAGGGGGCGGCGATGAGCAGTTCTTC.